The rows below give T cell receptor beta chains drawn from one sample of a study of CD8 T cells in Susac syndrome. MiXCR, applied by TCRdb to the immunoSEQ multiplex PCR reads, yields one record per CDR3 protein. Of 180,000 or so distinct CDR3 sequences in the sample, about 93% were seen once. Sequencing was carried out using CD4+ T cells from PBMCs. Every receptor here comes from a human donor in good health. Both conserved end residues are part of each CDR3. The D gene is left open where the match is weak. Only some rows state a clone size, as once, few, many or a class for expanded clones.

clone_size j_call v_call d_call cdr3_aa cdr3_nt
- TRBJ1-5 TRBV20-1 - CSATEPLGGPQPQHF TGCAGTGCAACCGAGCCGCTCGGGGGGCCTCAGCCCCAGCATTTT
once TRBJ2-5 TRBV12-3/TRBV12-4 - CASSLLRSRETQYF TGTGCCAGCAGTTTACTCAGAAGTAGAGAGACCCAGTACTTC
- TRBJ2-7 TRBV20-1 - CSAIRGGQSSYEQYF TGCAGTGCCATCCGCGGGGGACAGAGTTCCTACGAGCAGTACTTC
- TRBJ2-7 TRBV3-1 - CASGRSNSYEQYF TGTGCCAGCGGCAGGAGCAACTCCTACGAGCAGTACTTC
- TRBJ2-7 TRBV5-1 TRBD2 CASSLIPSGGPPSYEQYF TGCGCCAGCAGCTTGATCCCTAGCGGGGGCCCCCCCTCCTACGAGCAGTACTTC
- TRBJ2-7 TRBV7-2 TRBD1 CASSLAGTGSDEQYF TGTGCCAGCAGCTTAGCCGGGACAGGGTCCGACGAGCAGTACTTC
- TRBJ2-7 TRBV6-5 - CASMTPGRWGEQYF TGTGCCAGCATGACTCCGGGACGGTGGGGCGAGCAGTACTTC
- TRBJ2-7 TRBV20-1 TRBD1 CSAAAATGGYEQYF TGCAGTGCGGCAGCAGCGACAGGGGGCTACGAGCAGTACTTC
- TRBJ2-7 TRBV3-1 - CASSQETQTYEQYF TGTGCCAGCAGCCAAGAGACCCAGACCTACGAGCAGTACTTC
- TRBJ1-5 TRBV6-6 - CASSYVRTSNQPQHF TGTGCCAGCAGTTACGTCAGGACTAGCAATCAGCCCCAGCATTTT
once TRBJ2-7 TRBV29-1 - CSVETPRSSYEQYF TGCAGCGTTGAGACTCCTAGGAGCTCCTACGAGCAGTACTTC
- TRBJ2-3 TRBV20-1 TRBD2 CSAGGSAGHVSDTQYF TGCAGTGCTGGGGGGTCAGCGGGGCATGTGTCAGATACGCAGTATTTT
- TRBJ2-1 TRBV5-6 TRBD2 CASSYSGGLNEQFF TGTGCCAGCAGCTATAGCGGGGGGCTCAATGAGCAGTTCTTC
- TRBJ2-3 TRBV4-2 - CASSQERLETDTQYF TGTGCCAGCAGCCAAGAGAGACTGGAGACAGATACGCAGTATTTT
- TRBJ1-1 TRBV18 - CASSPVIYTEAFF TGTGCCAGCTCACCGGTGATATATACAGAAGCTTTCTTT
once TRBJ1-5 TRBV6-2/TRBV6-3 - CASRRTGNNQPQHF TGTGCCAGCAGACGGACGGGGAACAATCAGCCCCAGCATTTT
- TRBJ2-6 TRBV7-6 - CASSRGGGGSGANVLTF TGTGCCAGCAGCCGAGGTGGAGGTGGCTCTGGGGCCAACGTCCTGACTTTC
- TRBJ2-7 TRBV15 - CATSRGGPAYEQYF TGTGCCACCAGCAGAGGAGGGCCAGCCTACGAGCAGTACTTC
once TRBJ2-7 TRBV29-1 - CSVTGRSSYEQYF TGCAGCGTTACGGGACGGAGCTCCTACGAGCAGTACTTC
- TRBJ2-5 TRBV2 - CASSYHQETQYF TGTGCCAGCAGCTACCACCAAGAGACCCAGTACTTC
- TRBJ2-1 TRBV9 TRBD2 CASSGQTSASEEQFF TGTGCCAGCAGCGGCCAGACTAGCGCCAGTGAGGAGCAGTTCTTC
- TRBJ2-7 TRBV4-3 - CASSQEARVREQYF TGCGCCAGCAGCCAAGAGGCCAGGGTGAGAGAGCAGTACTTC
- TRBJ1-5 TRBV2 - CASRQRVSNQPQHF TGTGCCAGCAGACAAAGGGTTAGCAATCAGCCCCAGCATTTT
- TRBJ2-3 TRBV7-2 TRBD2 CASSRIGTSGSRTDTQYF TGTGCCAGCAGCCGTATTGGGACTAGCGGGTCTCGCACAGATACGCAGTATTTT
- TRBJ2-2 TRBV4-3 TRBD2 CASSQTSGGAVTGELFF TGCGCCAGCAGCCAAACTAGCGGGGGGGCCGTCACCGGGGAGCTGTTTTTT
- TRBJ2-6 TRBV7-7 - CASSPEISGANVLTF TGTGCTAGCAGCCCCGAGATCTCTGGGGCCAACGTCCTGACTTTC
- TRBJ2-4 TRBV14 - CASSQPGTRNIQYF TGTGCCAGCAGCCAGCCCGGGACAAGGAACATTCAGTACTTC
- TRBJ2-5 TRBV5-1 - CASSLYLQETQYF TGCGCCAGCAGCTTGTATCTACAAGAGACCCAGTACTTC
- TRBJ2-7 TRBV3-1 - CASSQGTDSYEQYF TGTGCCAGCAGCCAAGGGACAGATTCCTACGAGCAGTACTTC
- TRBJ1-5 TRBV20-1 - CSASTGPNWPQHF TGCAGTGCCTCGACAGGACCCAATTGGCCCCAGCATTTT
- TRBJ1-2 TRBV7-2 - CASSPPGGQGYRYTF TGTGCCAGCAGTCCTCCGGGGGGGCAGGGTTATCGCTACACCTTC
- TRBJ2-3 TRBV18 TRBD1 CASSTGTDSDTQYF TGTGCCAGCTCCACCGGGACAGATTCAGATACGCAGTATTTT